This TCR beta chain was sequenced in a study of blood T cell repertoires in COVID-19. In the study overall: The samples span acute and convalescent COVID-19 from the United States, Italy and Spain.

Produced via immunoSEQ multiplex PCR; TCRdb's table is partial and in-frame only. The sample lists roughly 250,000 clones, over 80% seen once, with 2.5% to 3.5% in the top ten. Participants were aged roughly 18 to 100 years from some 24 US areas. Allocation to cohorts depended on clinical history reported by the participants. All exposed participants met a person with COVID-19 within 2 weeks before entering the study. The CDR3 has 13 residues. Germline V gives CDR1 SQVTM, CDR2 ANQGSEA. V was clipped by 5 bases and J by 0 bases, with 10 bases between them. The chain employs TRBV29-1 and TRBJ1-1; TRBD1 is a possible D gene (6 bases). Source material: PBMCs or T cells enriched from blood (not recorded which). This sequence was found in a woman aged 40 to 55 who had been exposed to COVID-19. CDR3 protein: CSVSGVLNTEAFF. CDR3 nucleotide sequence: TGCAGCGTTTCAGGGGTTCTGAACACTGAAGCTTTCTTT.